This T cell receptor (beta chain) was recovered during a study of T cell changes during pregnancy in multiple sclerosis. Using immunoSEQ multiplex PCR, the repertoire was profiled, and TCRdb retains in-frame clones only, with some absent. The profile shows about 40,000 clones, around nine tenths of them singletons. Germline V gene sequence: CDR1 MGHDK, CDR2 SYGVNS. This CDR3 region has 15 residues. V trimming: 1 base; J trimming: 8 bases; junction bases outside the gene matches: 8. The sequences come from CD4+ T cells from peripheral blood mononuclear cells, collected after pregnancy. This clonotype originated in a female donor with multiple sclerosis, enrolled in a pregnancy study. V and J are TRBV25-1 and TRBJ1-1, with TRBD1 identical over 9 bases. The CDR3 bases are TGTGCCAGCAGTGAATGGACAGGGGCCCTGAGCGAAGCTTTCTTT. Its protein product is CASSEWTGALSEAFF.